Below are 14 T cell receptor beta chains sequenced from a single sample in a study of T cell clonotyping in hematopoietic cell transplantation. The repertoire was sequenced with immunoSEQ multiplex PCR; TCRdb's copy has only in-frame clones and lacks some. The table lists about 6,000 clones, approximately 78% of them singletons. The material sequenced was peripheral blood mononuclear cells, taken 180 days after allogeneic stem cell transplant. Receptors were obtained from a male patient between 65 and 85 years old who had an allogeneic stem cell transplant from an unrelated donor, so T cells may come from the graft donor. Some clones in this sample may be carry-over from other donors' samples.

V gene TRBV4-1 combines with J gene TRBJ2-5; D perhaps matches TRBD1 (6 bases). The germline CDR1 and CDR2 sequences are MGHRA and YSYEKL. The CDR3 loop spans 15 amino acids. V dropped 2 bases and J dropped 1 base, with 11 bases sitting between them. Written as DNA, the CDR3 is TGCGCCAGCAGCCAAAGTGGGACATCCCAAGAGACCCAGTACTTC. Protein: CASSQSGTSQETQYF.

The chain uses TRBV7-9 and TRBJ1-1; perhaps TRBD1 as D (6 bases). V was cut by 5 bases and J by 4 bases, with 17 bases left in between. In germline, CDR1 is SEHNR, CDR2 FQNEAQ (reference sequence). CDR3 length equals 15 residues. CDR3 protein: CASSQEGGRGTEAFF. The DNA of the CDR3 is TGTGCCAGCAGCCAAGAGGGGGGGCGAGGCACTGAAGCTTTCTTT.

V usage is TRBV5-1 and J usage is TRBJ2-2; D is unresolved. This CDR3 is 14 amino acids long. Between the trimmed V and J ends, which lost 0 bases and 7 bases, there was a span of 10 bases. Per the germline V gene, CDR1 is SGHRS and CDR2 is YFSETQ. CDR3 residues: CASSLEGRFGELFF. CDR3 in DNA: TGCGCCAGCAGCTTGGAGGGTCGGTTCGGGGAGCTGTTTTTT.

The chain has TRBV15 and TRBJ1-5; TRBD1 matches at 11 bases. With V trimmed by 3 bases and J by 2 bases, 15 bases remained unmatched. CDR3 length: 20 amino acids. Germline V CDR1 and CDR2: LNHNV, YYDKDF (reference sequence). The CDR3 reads CATSREPGQGGSVGNQPQHF. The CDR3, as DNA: TGTGCCACCAGCAGGGAACCGGGACAGGGGGGTTCGGTGGGCAATCAGCCCCAGCATTTT.

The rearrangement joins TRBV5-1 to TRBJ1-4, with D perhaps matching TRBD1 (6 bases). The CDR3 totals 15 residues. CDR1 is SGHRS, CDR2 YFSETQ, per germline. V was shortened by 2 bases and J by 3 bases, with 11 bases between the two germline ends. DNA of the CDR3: TGCGCCAGCAGCTTACAGGGTCCCCCTAATGAAAAACTGTTTTTT. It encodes CASSLQGPPNEKLFF.

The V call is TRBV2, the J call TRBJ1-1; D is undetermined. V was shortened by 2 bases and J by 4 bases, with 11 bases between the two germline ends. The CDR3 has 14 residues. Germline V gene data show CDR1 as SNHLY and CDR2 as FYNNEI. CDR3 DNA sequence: TGTGCCAGCAGTGAACGGGGTCTTGGCACTGAAGCTTTCTTT. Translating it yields CASSERGLGTEAFF.

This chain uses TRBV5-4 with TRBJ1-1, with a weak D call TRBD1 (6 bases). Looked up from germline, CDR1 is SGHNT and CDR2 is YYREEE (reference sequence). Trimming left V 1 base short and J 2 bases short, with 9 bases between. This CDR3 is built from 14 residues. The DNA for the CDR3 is TGTGCCAGCAGCTTGAGGGGGGGCAACACTGAAGCTTTCTTT. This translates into CASSLRGGNTEAFF.

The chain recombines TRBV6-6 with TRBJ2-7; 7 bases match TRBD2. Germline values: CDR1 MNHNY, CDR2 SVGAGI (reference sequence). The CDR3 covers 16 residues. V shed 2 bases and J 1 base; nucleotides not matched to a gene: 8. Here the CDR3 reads CASSYPQGGISYEQYF. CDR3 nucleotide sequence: TGTGCCAGCAGTTACCCCCAGGGAGGGATATCCTACGAGCAGTACTTC.

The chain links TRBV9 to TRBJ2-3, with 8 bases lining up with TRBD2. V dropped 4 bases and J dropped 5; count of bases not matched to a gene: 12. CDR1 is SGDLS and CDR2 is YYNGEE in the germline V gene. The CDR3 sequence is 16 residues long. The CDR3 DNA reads TGTGCCAGCAGCCAGACTCACGGGAGGGCCGAAGATACGCAGTATTTT. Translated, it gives CASSQTHGRAEDTQYF.

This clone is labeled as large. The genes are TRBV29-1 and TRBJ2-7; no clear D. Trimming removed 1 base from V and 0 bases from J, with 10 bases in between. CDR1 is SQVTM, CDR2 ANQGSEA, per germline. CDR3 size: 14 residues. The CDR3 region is CSVEAIPGSYEQYF. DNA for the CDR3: TGCAGCGTTGAAGCTATCCCGGGCTCCTACGAGCAGTACTTC.

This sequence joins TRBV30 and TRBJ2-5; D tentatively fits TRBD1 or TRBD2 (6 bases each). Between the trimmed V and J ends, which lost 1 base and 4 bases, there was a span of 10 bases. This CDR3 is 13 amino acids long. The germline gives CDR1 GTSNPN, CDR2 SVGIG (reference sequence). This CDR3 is CAWSGGAGETQYF. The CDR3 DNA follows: TGTGCCTGGAGTGGGGGGGCTGGAGAGACCCAGTACTTC.

The CDR3 region has the DNA TGTGCCAGCAGCCAAGGGATAGAGAATCAGCCCCAGCATTTT. Translation: CASSQGIENQPQHF. J is TRBJ1-5 and V is TRBV4-2; D uncertain. With 1 base removed from V and 4 bases from J, the gap between germline ends came to 8 bases. Germline V lookup: CDR1 LGHNA, CDR2 YNFKEQ. The CDR3 contains 14 residues.

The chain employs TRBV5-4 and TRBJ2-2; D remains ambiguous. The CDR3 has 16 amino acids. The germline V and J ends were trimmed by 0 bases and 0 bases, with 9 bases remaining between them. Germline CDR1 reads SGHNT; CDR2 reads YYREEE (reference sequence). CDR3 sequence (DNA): TGTGCCAGCAGCTTGGGGTGGGCCTCGAACACCGGGGAGCTGTTTTTT. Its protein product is CASSLGWASNTGELFF.

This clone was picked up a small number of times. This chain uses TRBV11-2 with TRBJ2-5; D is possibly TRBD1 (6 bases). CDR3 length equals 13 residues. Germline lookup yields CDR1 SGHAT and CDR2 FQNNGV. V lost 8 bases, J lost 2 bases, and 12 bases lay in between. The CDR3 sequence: CASHTGQQETQYF. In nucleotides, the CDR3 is TGTGCCAGCCACACAGGGCAGCAAGAGACCCAGTACTTC.